The rows below give T cell receptor beta chains drawn from one sample of a study of response to subunit inactivated influenza vaccine. TCRdb fed the RT-PCR reads into MiXCR, producing one record per CDR3 protein. Of around 570,000 distinct CDR3 sequences listed, 11% are singletons. This sample also appeared in a second study, on T cells expressing NK-cell markers.

Specimen: PBMCs from blood, collected on the day of vaccination. These TCRs come from a man between 50 and 59 years old who received an inactivated influenza vaccine. Both conserved end residues are part of each CDR3. A D gene is named only where the DNA matches it firmly. Part of the rows lack a size; the others show once, few, many or a class for expanded clones.

d_call clone_size j_call v_call cdr3_nt cdr3_aa
. . TRBJ2-5 TRBV5-1 TGCGCCAGCAGCTTAGGGGGGCTGTGGGAGACCCAGTACTTC CASSLGGLWETQYF
. . TRBJ1-2 TRBV6-1 TGTGCCAGCCCTGGGGGGGAACGGTTCTATGGCTACACCTTC CASPGGERFYGYTF
TRBD2 few TRBJ2-2 TRBV5-5 TGTGCCAGCAGACTGGGAGGGTTCGCGAACACCGGGGAGCTGTTTTTT CASRLGGFANTGELFF
. . TRBJ2-5 TRBV5-1 TGCGCCAGCAGCTTGATGGGCCTAAACCAAGAGACCCAGTACTTC CASSLMGLNQETQYF
. many TRBJ1-3 TRBV6-1 TGTGCCAGCAGTGGATGGACGGCCTCTGGAAACACCATATATTTT CASSGWTASGNTIYF
. few TRBJ2-5 TRBV6-1 TGTGCCAGCAGTGAAACAGGGACTCAAGAGACCCAGTACTTC CASSETGTQETQYF
. . TRBJ1-1 TRBV12-3/TRBV12-4 TGTGCCAGCAGACTTGACATCATGAACACTGAAGCTTTCTTT CASRLDIMNTEAFF
TRBD2 few TRBJ2-7 TRBV5-1 TGCGCCAGCAGCGTCTTTGTAGCGGGGGGAGCCTACGAGCAGTACTTC CASSVFVAGGAYEQYF
. . TRBJ2-1 TRBV6-2/TRBV6-3 TGTGCCAGCAGTTACAACAGGCCTTACAATGAGCAGTTCTTC CASSYNRPYNEQFF
. few TRBJ2-2 TRBV12-3/TRBV12-4 TGTGCCAGCAGTCTGACGAGACAGGATGGGGAGCTGTTTTTT CASSLTRQDGELFF
. few TRBJ1-6 TRBV3-1 TGTGCCAGCAGCCAAGAAAGAAATTCACCCCTCCACTTT CASSQERNSPLHF
. few TRBJ2-7 TRBV2 TGTGCCAGCAGTCCCACACGCACAGGGAGCTCCTACGAGCAGTACTTC CASSPTRTGSSYEQYF
. few TRBJ1-2 TRBV19 TGTGCCAGTAGGCGGGTTGGGGCAGGACTTCTTGAAAATGGCTACACCTTC CASRRVGAGLLENGYTF
TRBD2 . TRBJ2-3 TRBV5-1 TGCGCCAGCAGCTTGGAGGATTTCGGGAGCGGGAGCGGGAATACGCAGTATTTT CASSLEDFGSGSGNTQYF
. few TRBJ2-7 TRBV6-1 TGTGCCAGCAGTCCAGCAGCCGCCTACGAGCAGTACTTC CASSPAAAYEQYF
. few TRBJ2-1 TRBV14 TGTGCCAGCAGCCAATTTGCGAACGCCCAAAACAATGAGCAGTTCTTC CASSQFANAQNNEQFF
. . TRBJ2-7 TRBV16 TGTGCCAGCAGCCAATCTCCAACGGGAAGGGAGCAGTACTTC CASSQSPTGREQYF